The rows below give T cell receptor beta chains drawn from one sample of a study of blood T cell repertoires in COVID-19. Using immunoSEQ multiplex PCR, the repertoire was profiled, and TCRdb retains in-frame clones only, with some absent. This table has around 68,000 clones, approximately 79% appearing once. The sequencing sample was made of peripheral blood. The receptors here all came from a man aged 80 or over with active COVID-19. The CDR3 runs from the conserved cysteine through the conserved F or W. A D gene is named only where the DNA matches it firmly. Size values are once, few and many counts, or a class for expanded clones, and some rows have none.

v_gene	abundance	j_gene	d_gene	CDR3nt	CDR3aa
TRBV6-5	NA	TRBJ1-1	NA	TGTGCCAGCAGTTACACGACTACGACTAACACTGAAGCTTTCTTT	CASSYTTTTNTEAFF
TRBV11-3	NA	TRBJ2-1	TRBD2	TGTGCCAGCAGCCCTAGCGCGGGAGGAAATGAGCAGTTCTTC	CASSPSAGGNEQFF
TRBV9	once	TRBJ2-3	TRBD2	TGTGCCAGCAGCGTAGCTGCTAGCGGGGCCACAGATACGCAGTATTTT	CASSVAASGATDTQYF
TRBV7-8	many	TRBJ2-7	NA	TGTGCCAGCAGCCGCAGGCTGGGGCCCTTGAACGAGCAGTACTTC	CASSRRLGPLNEQYF
TRBV5-1	NA	TRBJ1-4	NA	TGCGCCAGCAGCCTGACAGGCCCTAATGAAAAACTGTTTTTT	CASSLTGPNEKLFF
TRBV5-4	NA	TRBJ2-3	TRBD2	TGTGCCAGCAGCGCTAGCGGGGGAACAGATACGCAGTATTTT	CASSASGGTDTQYF
TRBV28	NA	TRBJ1-2	NA	TGTGCCAGCAGTGTTTTAGGGAGAGACGGCTACACCTTC	CASSVLGRDGYTF
TRBV6-5	NA	TRBJ1-1	TRBD1	TGTGCCAGCAGTCCACGACAGGGTCCTCAAGCTTTCTTT	CASSPRQGPQAFF
TRBV10-3	once	TRBJ2-7	TRBD1	TGTGCCACACGACAGGGACCCCGGGAGCAGTACTTC	CATRQGPREQYF
TRBV7-2	NA	TRBJ1-1	NA	TGTGCCAGCAGCTTAGTTGGCCAGGTGAACACTGAAGCTTTCTTT	CASSLVGQVNTEAFF
TRBV6-2/TRBV6-3	NA	TRBJ1-1	NA	TGTGCCAGCAGCCTTATACCCAAGCACACTGAAGCTTTCTTT	CASSLIPKHTEAFF
TRBV9	NA	TRBJ2-3	TRBD1	TGTGCCAGCAGCGCTAGCCCAGGGGGAAAAGATACGCAGTATTTT	CASSASPGGKDTQYF
TRBV15	NA	TRBJ1-4	TRBD1	TGTGCCACCAGCAGAGGGCCGCTAAACAGGGGAGAGGACAAACTGTTTTTT	CATSRGPLNRGEDKLFF
TRBV7-3	NA	TRBJ2-2	TRBD2	TGTGCCAGCAGCTTAAAGGGGACTAGCGGGGGCGGGGAGCTGTTTTTT	CASSLKGTSGGGELFF
TRBV18	NA	TRBJ1-5	NA	TGTGCCAGCTCACCAATCCGAGCGGCTCGGAGGGACAGCAATCAGCCCCAGCATTTT	CASSPIRAARRDSNQPQHF
TRBV24-1	many	TRBJ2-2	TRBD2	TGTGCCACCAGTGAGGGGGGACTAGCTGCCACGAACACCGGGGAGCTGTTTTTT	CATSEGGLAATNTGELFF
TRBV27	NA	TRBJ1-4	TRBD1	TGTGCCAGCGGACCAGGGGGCGCCAATGAAAAACTGTTTTTT	CASGPGGANEKLFF
TRBV3-1/TRBV3-2	few	TRBJ2-7	TRBD1	TGTGCCAGCAGCCAGTCTCTTTCAGGGGGTTCAGGGGAGCAGTACTTC	CASSQSLSGGSGEQYF
TRBV5-4	once	TRBJ2-7	NA	TGTGCCAGCATGCGGGGCGGAAGCCCACGGGGGGAGCAGTACTTC	CASMRGGSPRGEQYF
TRBV29-1	NA	TRBJ2-5	NA	TGCAGCGTTGATCCTCGGGACTCGGAGACCCAGTACTTC	CSVDPRDSETQYF
TRBV9	NA	TRBJ1-3	NA	TGTGCCAGCAGCGTAGCTGGGAGTGGAGGAAACACCATATATTTT	CASSVAGSGGNTIYF
TRBV7-9	NA	TRBJ2-3	TRBD2	TGTGCCAGCAGCACCTCGGGACTAGCGGGGGCGGATACGCAGTATTTT	CASSTSGLAGADTQYF
TRBV19	NA	TRBJ2-7	TRBD1	TGTGCCAGTAGTACGACAGGGGGCCACCCCGAGCAGTACTTC	CASSTTGGHPEQYF
TRBV4-1	few	TRBJ2-3	NA	TGCGCCAGCAGCCAAGTTCGAGATACGCAGTATTTT	CASSQVRDTQYF
TRBV10-3	NA	TRBJ1-5	NA	TGTGCCATCAGTGAGTCTGGGCAGGCCCATCAGCCCCAGCATTTT	CAISESGQAHQPQHF
TRBV5-1	NA	TRBJ2-3	TRBD2	TGCGCCAGCAGCCCCGGGACTAGCGGGAAGAATACGCAGTATTTT	CASSPGTSGKNTQYF
TRBV12-3/TRBV12-4	NA	TRBJ1-1	TRBD1	TGTGCCAGCAGTAGGACAGGGACCCCTGAAGCTTTCTTT	CASSRTGTPEAFF
TRBV7-6	NA	TRBJ2-1	TRBD2	TGTGCCAGCAGTTTGGGGGCTAGCGGGAGAACCTACAATGAGCAGTTCTTC	CASSLGASGRTYNEQFF
TRBV5-6	NA	TRBJ2-3	TRBD2	TGTGCCAGCAGCTTGGTAGGACTAGCGAGATCCACAGATACGCAGTATTTT	CASSLVGLARSTDTQYF
TRBV7-8	NA	TRBJ1-4	TRBD1	TGTGCCAGCAGACAGGGGGTCACGAGAAATGAAAAACTGTTTTTT	CASRQGVTRNEKLFF
TRBV2	NA	TRBJ1-1	NA	TGTGCCAGCAGTGGAGACAGAAGAAACACTGAAGCTTTCTTT	CASSGDRRNTEAFF
TRBV28	few	TRBJ1-5	NA	TGTGCCAGCAGTCGGACAGTAACGAGCAATCAGCCCCAGCATTTT	CASSRTVTSNQPQHF
TRBV4-1	NA	TRBJ1-1	TRBD1	TGCGCCAGCAGCCTTCGACAGGGGGCGAGATACACTGAAGCTTTCTTT	CASSLRQGARYTEAFF
TRBV6-2/TRBV6-3	NA	TRBJ2-7	NA	TGTGCCAGCAGTTACCCAGGGGATCGCGCCTACGAGCAGTACTTC	CASSYPGDRAYEQYF
TRBV19	few	TRBJ1-6	NA	TGTGCCAGTAGTATAGATGACAGATTGAATTCACCCCTCCACTTT	CASSIDDRLNSPLHF
TRBV11-2	NA	TRBJ1-1	TRBD1	TGTGCCAGCAGTCGACAGGGGACGAACACTGAAGCTTTCTTT	CASSRQGTNTEAFF
TRBV5-1	once	TRBJ2-1	TRBD2	TGCGCCAGCAGCTTGGGGCTCGTAGCGGGAGGGCTGGGTGAGCAGTTCTTC	CASSLGLVAGGLGEQFF
TRBV4-3	NA	TRBJ2-3	TRBD2	TGCGCCAGCAGCCCCCGGACTAGCGGGGGGGCAGATACGCAGTATTTT	CASSPRTSGGADTQYF
TRBV21-1	few	TRBJ2-1	NA	TGTGCCAGTCCCCGGGGGATTAGGTCCTACAATGAGCAGTTCTTC	CASPRGIRSYNEQFF
TRBV2	NA	TRBJ1-2	NA	TGTGCCAGCAGCGGGGGAGCGACCGGCTATGGCTACACCTTC	CASSGGATGYGYTF
TRBV2	NA	TRBJ2-7	TRBD1	TGTGCCAGCAGGGGGCAGGGGGCGTTTGGGTACTTC	CASRGQGAFGYF
TRBV19	NA	TRBJ2-3	NA	TGTGCCAGTAGTAATGAGTGCTCAGATACGCAGTATTTT	CASSNECSDTQYF
TRBV28	NA	TRBJ2-5	TRBD2	TGTGCCAGCAGTTCCCTGGGGACTAACCAAGAGACCCAGTACTTC	CASSSLGTNQETQYF
TRBV6-2/TRBV6-3	NA	TRBJ2-1	NA	TGTGCCAGCAGTCCCGGACAGCATTTTCCGAGCTCCTACAATGAGCAGTTCTTC	CASSPGQHFPSSYNEQFF
TRBV15	NA	TRBJ1-4	NA	TGTGCCACCAGCAGGGACCTCGGACATATTGAAAAACTGTTTTTT	CATSRDLGHIEKLFF
TRBV7-2	NA	TRBJ1-3	NA	TGTGCCAGCAGCGTCGTAGTATCTAACTCTGGAAACACCATATATTTT	CASSVVVSNSGNTIYF
TRBV27	NA	TRBJ2-3	NA	TGTGCCAGCAGTCCGAGGTCCCGACCGGCAGATACGCAGTATTTT	CASSPRSRPADTQYF
TRBV18	NA	TRBJ2-1	TRBD2	TGTGCCAGCCAGGGCACTAGCGGGGGACAAAATGAGCAGTTCTTC	CASQGTSGGQNEQFF
TRBV3-1/TRBV3-2	NA	TRBJ1-1	NA	TGTGCCAGCACCCCCGGGGGTAGACCCACTGAAGCTTTCTTT	CASTPGGRPTEAFF
TRBV9	NA	TRBJ1-1	TRBD1	TGTGCCAGCAGCGATGAACAGGGGGGCCGGCGTGCCACTGAAGCTTTCTTT	CASSDEQGGRRATEAFF
TRBV12-3/TRBV12-4	NA	TRBJ2-1	NA	TGTGCCAGCAGTTTAGGACTACGGAATGAGCAGTTCTTC	CASSLGLRNEQFF
TRBV5-4	NA	TRBJ2-3	TRBD2	TGTGCCGCCGGGACTAGCGGGGGCGTGATAACAGATACGCAGTATTTT	CAAGTSGGVITDTQYF
TRBV23-1	NA	TRBJ2-1	TRBD1	TGCGCCAGCAGTCAATCGGGCAGGGGGTTGAATGAGCAGTTCTTC	CASSQSGRGLNEQFF
TRBV6-5	NA	TRBJ2-7	NA	TGTGCCAGCAGAAGCTCGGGGGAGCAGTACTTC	CASRSSGEQYF